The rows below give T cell receptor beta chains drawn from one sample of a study of blood T cell repertoires in COVID-19. Sequenced by immunoSEQ multiplex PCR; TCRdb stores in-frame clones only, minus some. The sample lists over 55,000 clones; 70% to 85% were seen once. The sample consisted of peripheral blood. Every receptor here comes from a woman between 65 and 79 years old with acute or convalescent COVID-19. CDR3s include the opening cysteine and the closing phenylalanine or tryptophan. The D gene is left open where the match is weak. Part of the rows lack a size; the others show once, few, many or a class for expanded clones.

>TRBV18|NA|TRBJ1-1|NA
CASSPEVYTEAFF
TGTGCCAGCTCCCCGGAGGTTTACACTGAAGCTTTCTTT
>TRBV19|NA|TRBJ2-7|NA
CASRPRQGFHEQYF
TGTGCCAGTAGGCCTAGGCAGGGCTTCCACGAGCAGTACTTC
>TRBV29-1|TRBD1|TRBJ1-1|NA
CSVRGNRGNTEAFF
TGCAGCGTTCGCGGTAACAGGGGGAACACTGAAGCTTTCTTT
>TRBV6-5|NA|TRBJ1-1|few
CASSLREGTEAFF
TGTGCCAGCAGTCTCCGGGAGGGCACTGAAGCTTTCTTT
>TRBV5-1|NA|TRBJ2-5|NA
CASQVGGQPLSETQYF
TGCGCCAGCCAGGTAGGAGGACAGCCGCTTTCAGAGACCCAGTACTTC
>TRBV5-1|NA|TRBJ1-1|once
CASSFFGGETEAFF
TGCGCCAGCAGCTTCTTCGGAGGGGAGACTGAAGCTTTCTTT
>TRBV28|NA|TRBJ2-7|few
CASSLSSYEQYF
TGTGCCAGCAGCCTAAGCTCCTACGAGCAGTACTTC
>TRBV11-2|TRBD1|TRBJ2-6|many
CASSLVGQGSSGANVLTF
TGTGCCAGCAGCTTAGTAGGACAGGGGAGCTCTGGGGCCAACGTCCTGACTTTC
>TRBV18|NA|TRBJ1-1|NA
CASSPQRSNTEAFF
TGTGCCAGCTCACCACAGAGAAGTAACACTGAAGCTTTCTTT
>TRBV3-1/TRBV3-2|NA|TRBJ1-5|NA
CASSRGRNSNQPQHF
TGTGCCAGCAGCCGCGGAAGGAATAGCAATCAGCCCCAGCATTTT
>TRBV3-1/TRBV3-2|NA|TRBJ1-3|NA
CASRESSGNTIYF
TGTGCCAGCCGCGAGAGCTCTGGAAACACCATATATTTT
>TRBV5-1|NA|TRBJ2-7|NA
CASRPYSTSYEQYF
TGCGCCAGCCGACCATACAGCACCTCCTACGAGCAGTACTTC
>TRBV6-5|NA|TRBJ2-2|few
CASRTENTGELFF
TGTGCCAGTCGGACAGAGAACACCGGGGAGCTGTTTTTT
>TRBV7-2|NA|TRBJ1-3|NA
CASSFRSSQGRPSGNTIYF
TGTGCCAGCAGCTTCAGGAGTTCACAGGGTAGACCCTCTGGAAACACCATATATTTT
>TRBV6-5|TRBD1|TRBJ1-2|NA
CASTPRTGLGYTF
TGTGCCAGCACCCCTCGGACAGGTCTTGGCTACACCTTC